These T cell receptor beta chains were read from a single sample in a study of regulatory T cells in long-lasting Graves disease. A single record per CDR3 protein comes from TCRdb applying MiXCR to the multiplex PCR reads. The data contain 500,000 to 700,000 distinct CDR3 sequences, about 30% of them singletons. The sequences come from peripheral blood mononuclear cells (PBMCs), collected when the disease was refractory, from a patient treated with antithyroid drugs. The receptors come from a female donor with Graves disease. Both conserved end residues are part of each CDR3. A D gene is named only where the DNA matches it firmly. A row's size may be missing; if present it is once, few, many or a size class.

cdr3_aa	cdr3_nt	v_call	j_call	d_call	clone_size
CASSLAQGITEAFF	TGTGCCAGCAGCTTAGCACAGGGTATCACTGAAGCTTTCTTT	TRBV7-9	TRBJ1-1	NA	few
CASSHTGLAGPYEQYF	TGTGCCAGCAGCCACACCGGACTAGCGGGGCCCTACGAGCAGTACTTC	TRBV14	TRBJ2-7	TRBD2	once
CSARDRNSPLHF	TGCAGTGCTAGAGATCGGAATTCACCCCTCCACTTT	TRBV20-1	TRBJ1-6	NA	NA
CASTWGVNTEAFF	TGTGCCAGCACCTGGGGAGTTAACACTGAAGCTTTCTTT	TRBV12-3/TRBV12-4	TRBJ1-1	NA	NA
CASSSTGGGYTF	TGTGCCAGCAGTTCGACAGGGGGCGGCTACACCTTC	TRBV12-3/TRBV12-4	TRBJ1-2	TRBD1	many
CASSWDKPPSEQYF	TGTGCCAGCAGTTGGGACAAGCCCCCATCCGAGCAGTACTTC	TRBV12-3/TRBV12-4	TRBJ2-7	NA	NA
CASVEATNEKLFF	TGTGCCAGCGTAGAGGCAACTAATGAAAAACTGTTTTTT	TRBV7-9	TRBJ1-4	NA	few
CASSPPGQGGTEAFF	TGTGCCAGCAGTCCCCCGGGACAGGGTGGCACTGAAGCTTTCTTT	TRBV12-3/TRBV12-4	TRBJ1-1	TRBD1	NA
CASNIESGREEETQYF	TGTGCCAGCAACATAGAATCAGGGCGGGAAGAAGAGACCCAGTACTTC	TRBV6-1	TRBJ2-5	NA	many
CAWSAGGEQYF	TGTGCCTGGAGTGCAGGGGGCGAGCAGTACTTC	TRBV30	TRBJ2-7	TRBD1	few
CASSDGTGGYGYTF	TGTGCCAGCAGTGACGGGACAGGGGGCTATGGCTACACCTTC	TRBV6-1	TRBJ1-2	TRBD1	many
CAVGRTGTLHEQYF	TGTGCCGTCGGACGTACGGGAACCCTCCACGAGCAGTACTTC	TRBV7-2	TRBJ2-7	NA	NA
CASGTDLMNTEAFF	TGCGCCAGCGGGACAGACCTCATGAACACTGAAGCTTTCTTT	TRBV5-1	TRBJ1-1	TRBD1	NA
CASSRPGQGSIGETQYF	TGTGCCAGCTCACGACCGGGACAGGGATCTATCGGAGAGACCCAGTACTTC	TRBV18	TRBJ2-5	TRBD1	few
CASTALGTGNQPQHF	TGTGCCAGTACTGCTTTGGGGACAGGCAATCAGCCCCAGCATTTT	TRBV19	TRBJ1-5	TRBD1	few
CASSEGPQRGNTIYF	TGTGCCAGCAGTGAAGGTCCTCAGAGGGGAAACACCATATATTTT	TRBV25-1	TRBJ1-3	NA	NA
CASSLGVGDEQYF	TGTGCCAGCAGCTTAGGGGTAGGGGACGAGCAGTACTTC	TRBV7-7	TRBJ2-7	NA	NA
CAWKTGIGGKNIQYF	TGTGCCTGGAAAACCGGAATCGGTGGCAAAAACATTCAGTACTTC	TRBV30	TRBJ2-4	NA	NA
CASSLVDNTYEQYF	TGTGCCAGCAGCTTAGTAGACAACACTTACGAGCAGTACTTC	TRBV7-2	TRBJ2-7	NA	few
CASRQLAENEQFF	TGTGCCAGCAGGCAACTAGCGGAAAATGAGCAGTTCTTC	TRBV2	TRBJ2-1	TRBD2	NA
CASSELAGALNEQFF	TGTGCCAGCAGTGAGCTAGCGGGAGCGCTCAATGAGCAGTTCTTC	TRBV2	TRBJ2-1	TRBD2	NA
CATSTQRGQGMRGYTF	TGTGCCACCAGCACCCAAAGGGGACAGGGGATGAGGGGCTACACCTTC	TRBV15	TRBJ1-2	TRBD1	NA
CASSVVGGAGGELFF	TGTGCCAGCAGCGTAGTTGGGGGCGCAGGCGGGGAGCTGTTTTTT	TRBV9	TRBJ2-2	NA	few
CASSSLTDEETQYF	TGTGCCAGCAGTTCCCTGACAGACGAAGAGACCCAGTACTTC	TRBV27	TRBJ2-5	NA	NA
CASSHPRRGSLSYEQYF	TGCGCCAGCAGCCACCCCCGGAGGGGCTCGCTCTCCTACGAGCAGTACTTC	TRBV4-1	TRBJ2-7	NA	NA
CASRATTYEQYF	TGTGCCAGTCGCGCTACCACCTACGAGCAGTACTTC	TRBV12-3/TRBV12-4	TRBJ2-7	NA	NA
CASSSTDRELMNTEAFF	TGTGCCAGCAGTTCCACGGACAGGGAGCTGATGAACACTGAAGCTTTCTTT	TRBV12-3/TRBV12-4	TRBJ1-1	TRBD1	few
CSVEIYNEQFF	TGCAGCGTTGAAATCTACAATGAGCAGTTCTTC	TRBV29-1	TRBJ2-1	NA	few
CATSGLLAGAYNEQFF	TGTGCCACCAGTGGCCTACTAGCGGGAGCCTACAATGAGCAGTTCTTC	TRBV24-1	TRBJ2-1	TRBD2	NA
CASSLGAYNSPLHF	TGTGCCAGCAGTTTAGGAGCTTATAATTCACCCCTCCACTTT	TRBV12-3/TRBV12-4	TRBJ1-6	NA	many
CASSLGQSANTEAFF	TGTGCCAGCAGCCTAGGACAGTCGGCGAACACTGAAGCTTTCTTT	TRBV3-1	TRBJ1-1	NA	NA
CASSQGTVMNTEAFF	TGTGCCAGCAGCCAAGGGACAGTCATGAACACTGAAGCTTTCTTT	TRBV3-1	TRBJ1-1	NA	few
CASSLSGAAYNSPLHF	TGCGCCAGCAGCTTGTCTGGGGCAGCGTATAATTCACCCCTCCACTTT	TRBV5-1	TRBJ1-6	NA	NA
CAWSSLAVSGEQYF	TGTGCCTGGAGTAGCCTAGCGGTGAGCGGTGAGCAGTACTTC	TRBV30	TRBJ2-7	TRBD2	NA
CASSPTYFTEAFF	TGTGCCAGCAGCCCAACGTATTTCACTGAAGCTTTCTTT	TRBV7-2	TRBJ1-1	NA	NA
CASSARVFDGYTF	TGTGCCAGCAGTGCCAGGGTCTTCGATGGCTACACCTTC	TRBV25-1	TRBJ1-2	NA	few
CASSSGFDNSPLHF	TGTGCCAGTAGTTCCGGCTTCGATAATTCACCCCTCCACTTT	TRBV19	TRBJ1-6	NA	few
CASSYVEGGSEAFF	TGTGCCAGCAGTTACGTTGAGGGAGGCTCTGAAGCTTTCTTT	TRBV6-2/TRBV6-3	TRBJ1-1	NA	few
CSARGLAQETQYF	TGCAGTGCTAGAGGACTAGCGCAAGAGACCCAGTACTTC	TRBV20-1	TRBJ2-5	TRBD2	many
CASSTPLQGAETQYF	TGTGCCAGCAGTACCCCACTCCAGGGGGCAGAGACCCAGTACTTC	TRBV12-3/TRBV12-4	TRBJ2-5	TRBD1	NA
CASSYPSRGESSGNTIYF	TGTGCCAGCAGTTACCCCTCGAGGGGAGAAAGTTCTGGAAACACCATATATTTT	TRBV6-5	TRBJ1-3	NA	NA
CSASPPGPLAKNIQYF	TGCAGTGCTAGCCCCCCAGGACCACTAGCCAAAAACATTCAGTACTTC	TRBV20-1	TRBJ2-4	NA	NA
CASTRGGDNEQYF	TGCGCCAGCACCCGGGGCGGGGACAACGAGCAGTACTTC	TRBV5-1	TRBJ2-7	NA	once
CSANPGQGVGTQYF	TGCAGCGCAAACCCGGGACAGGGTGTCGGGACCCAGTACTTC	TRBV29-1	TRBJ2-5	TRBD1	few
CASSRLVEKLFF	TGTGCCAGCAGTCGTCTAGTTGAAAAACTGTTTTTT	TRBV6-1	TRBJ1-4	NA	few
CASSVYSNQPQHF	TGTGCCAGCAGCGTCTATAGCAATCAGCCCCAGCATTTT	TRBV7-9	TRBJ1-5	NA	NA
CASSIGGKPYYEQYF	TGTGCCAGTAGTATCGGGGGCAAGCCGTACTACGAGCAGTACTTC	TRBV19	TRBJ2-7	NA	NA
CASSTPLTGENTGELFF	TGTGCCAGCAGCACGCCCTTGACAGGGGAAAACACCGGGGAGCTGTTTTTT	TRBV7-3	TRBJ2-2	TRBD1	many
CASSWGAGSQETQYF	TGCGCCAGCAGCTGGGGGGCAGGGAGTCAAGAGACCCAGTACTTC	TRBV5-1	TRBJ2-5	NA	NA
CSASIGRAEDTQYF	TGCAGTGCTAGTATCGGGAGGGCCGAAGATACGCAGTATTTT	TRBV20-1	TRBJ2-3	TRBD2	NA
CASSYSGGRYGYTF	TGTGCCAGCAGTTACTCTGGGGGCCGGTATGGCTACACCTTC	TRBV6-5	TRBJ1-2	NA	NA
CSVVKGPETQYF	TGCAGCGTTGTCAAGGGGCCGGAGACCCAGTACTTC	TRBV29-1	TRBJ2-5	NA	NA
CASNWISAGDHGELFF	TGTGCCAGCAATTGGATATCGGCGGGAGACCACGGGGAGCTGTTTTTT	TRBV6-1	TRBJ2-2	TRBD2	many
CASSLVTGSGYTF	TGTGCCAGCAGTTTAGTGACAGGGAGTGGCTACACCTTC	TRBV28	TRBJ1-2	TRBD1	many
CSARSDRVREQYF	TGCAGTGCTAGATCGGACAGGGTGCGGGAGCAGTACTTC	TRBV20-1	TRBJ2-7	TRBD1	NA
CASSGGNSYEQYF	TGTGCCAGCAGCGGCGGGAACTCCTACGAGCAGTACTTC	TRBV2	TRBJ2-7	NA	few
CSARDWRASTDTQYF	TGCAGTGCTAGAGATTGGAGGGCCAGCACAGATACGCAGTATTTT	TRBV20-1	TRBJ2-3	NA	NA
CASSQDRGGVGTEAFF	TGCGCCAGCAGCCAAGACAGGGGAGGCGTAGGCACTGAAGCTTTCTTT	TRBV5-1	TRBJ1-1	TRBD1	few
CSARDVGEWQYGYTF	TGCAGTGCTAGAGATGTCGGGGAATGGCAGTATGGCTACACCTTC	TRBV20-1	TRBJ1-2	NA	NA
CASSQDGGFNQPQHF	TGTGCCAGCAGCCAAGACGGGGGGTTCAATCAGCCCCAGCATTTT	TRBV3-1	TRBJ1-5	NA	few